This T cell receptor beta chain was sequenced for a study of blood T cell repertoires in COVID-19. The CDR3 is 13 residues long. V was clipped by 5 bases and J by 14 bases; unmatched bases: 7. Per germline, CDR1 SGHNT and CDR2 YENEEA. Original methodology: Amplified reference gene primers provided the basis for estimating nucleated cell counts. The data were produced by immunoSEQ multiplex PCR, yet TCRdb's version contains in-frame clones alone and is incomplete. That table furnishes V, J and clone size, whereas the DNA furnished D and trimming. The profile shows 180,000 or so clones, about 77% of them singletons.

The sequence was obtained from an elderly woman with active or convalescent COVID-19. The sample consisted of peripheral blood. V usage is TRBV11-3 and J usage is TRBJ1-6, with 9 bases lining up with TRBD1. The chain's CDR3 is CASSLRTGEALHF. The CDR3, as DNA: TGTGCCAGCAGCCTAAGGACAGGGGAAGCCCTCCACTTT.